This T cell receptor (beta chain) was profiled in a study of blood T cell repertoires in COVID-19 (TCRdb year 2020). Broadly, across the study: Samples covering the acute and convalescent phases of COVID-19 were provided by collaborators in the United States, Italy and Spain. The repertoires were released in a freely available public database meant as a resource for research on the immune response to SARS-CoV-2. Deeply sampled blood TCRbeta repertoires from subjects exposed to, actively infected with, or recovered from COVID-19 were included in the dataset. Where available, HLA class I and class II types were obtained from metadata supplied by the sample provider rather than from assay-based typing. The prospective study material was composed of cDNA or gDNA derived from T cells, B-cell-depleted T cells, or PBMCs. Nearly every sample came with metadata listing a de-identified subject ID, COVID-19 status, age in years and sex. The samples were drawn from two sources: the first 160 participants of the ongoing ImmuneRACE study, and 1,254 subjects contributed by 6 global collaborators.

Collaborating institutions collected whole blood in K2EDTA tubes following their own protocols. Collaborator samples were shipped for TCRbeta analysis as frozen whole blood, isolated PBMCs, or DNA extracted from either sample type. V was cut back by 1 base and J by 9 bases, leaving a gap of 16 bases between them. The germline V gene (reference sequence) provides CDR1 LNHDA and CDR2 SQIVND. The CDR3 starts with the cysteine, ends with the phenylalanine, and has 16 residues. CDR3 DNA only is kept here, 48 bases in frame from base 1. General findings and caveats noted by the study authors: Clinical and demographic metadata were provided uncurated, with the amount varying by source and participant.

The immunoSEQ Assay, a bias-controlled multiplex PCR, was used to amplify TCRbeta CDR3 regions from genomic DNA. The paper's data handling went like this. The number of nucleated cells in each sample was estimated from the amplification of reference gene primers within the assay. Sequence reads were collapsed and filtered to measure the absolute abundance of every unique TCRbeta CDR3 rearrangement. For each sample, productive Simpson clonality was calculated by taking the square root of Simpson's diversity index across productive rearrangements. TCRdb's version of the immuneACCESS table is confined to in-frame rearrangements and falls short of the full clone set. An unresolved V gene accounts for under half of the shortfall where checked; the remainder is of unknown origin. V and J calls and clone size are given by that table; D and trimming were obtained from the DNA. This sample lists tens of thousands of clones; more than 65% were detected once. Clones ranked in the top ten supply approximately 29% of the sample.

Concerning this clone itself: The clone's antigen remains unknown. No base quality values were provided; no much bigger clone lies one nucleotide off.

This receptor was identified in a human donor in a cohort sampled during active COVID-19. What was sequenced was peripheral blood. Recombination joined TRBV19 with TRBJ1-6; the D gene is possibly TRBD1, with 5 bases matching. The CDR3 region: CASSIAIQGFGSPLHF. The bases are TGTGCCAGTAGTATAGCGATCCAGGGATTCGGTTCACCCCTCCACTTT.